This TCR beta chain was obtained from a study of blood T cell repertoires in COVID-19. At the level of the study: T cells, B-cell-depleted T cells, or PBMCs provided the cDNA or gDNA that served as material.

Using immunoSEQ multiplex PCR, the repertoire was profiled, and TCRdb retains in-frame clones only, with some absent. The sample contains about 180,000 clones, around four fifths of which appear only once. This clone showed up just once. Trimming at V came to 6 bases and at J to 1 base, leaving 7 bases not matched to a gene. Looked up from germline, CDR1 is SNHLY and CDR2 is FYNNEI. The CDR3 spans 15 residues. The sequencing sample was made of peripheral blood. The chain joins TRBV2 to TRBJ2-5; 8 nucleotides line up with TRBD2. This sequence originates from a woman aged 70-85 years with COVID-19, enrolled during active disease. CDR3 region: CASRGLAGSQETQYF. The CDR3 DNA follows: TGTGCCAGCAGGGGGCTAGCGGGTTCCCAAGAGACCCAGTACTTC. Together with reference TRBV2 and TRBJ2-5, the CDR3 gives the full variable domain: EPEVTQTPSHQVTQMGQEVILRCVPISNHLYFYWYRQILGQKVEFLVSFYNNEISEKSEIFDDQFSVERPDGSNFTLKIRSTKLEDSAMYFCASRGLAGSQETQYFGPGTRLLVL.